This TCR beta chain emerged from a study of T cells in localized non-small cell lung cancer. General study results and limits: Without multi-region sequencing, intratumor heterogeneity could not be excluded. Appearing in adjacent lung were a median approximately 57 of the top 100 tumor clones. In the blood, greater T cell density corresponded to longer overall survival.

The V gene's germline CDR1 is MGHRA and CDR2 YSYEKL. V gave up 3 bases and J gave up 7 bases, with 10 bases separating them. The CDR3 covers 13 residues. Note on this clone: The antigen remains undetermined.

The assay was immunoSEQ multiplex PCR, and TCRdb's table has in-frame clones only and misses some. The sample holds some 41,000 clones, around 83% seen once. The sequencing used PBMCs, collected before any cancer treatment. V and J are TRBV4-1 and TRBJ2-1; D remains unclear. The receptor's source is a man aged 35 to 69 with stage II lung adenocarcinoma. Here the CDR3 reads CASSHPRLNEQFF. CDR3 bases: TGCGCCAGCAGCCATCCTAGGCTTAATGAGCAGTTCTTC.